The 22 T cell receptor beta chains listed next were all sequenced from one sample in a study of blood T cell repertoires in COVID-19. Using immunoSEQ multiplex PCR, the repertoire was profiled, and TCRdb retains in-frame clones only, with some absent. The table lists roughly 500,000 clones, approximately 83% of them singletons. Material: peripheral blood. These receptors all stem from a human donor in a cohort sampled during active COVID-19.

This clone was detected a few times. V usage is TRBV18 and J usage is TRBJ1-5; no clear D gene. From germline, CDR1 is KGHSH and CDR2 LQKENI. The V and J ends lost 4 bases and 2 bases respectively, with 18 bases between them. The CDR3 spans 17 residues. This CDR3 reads CASSQAPGRVGNQPQHF. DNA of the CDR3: TGTGCCAGCTCACAGGCCCCGGGGAGGGTTGGCAATCAGCCCCAGCATTTT.

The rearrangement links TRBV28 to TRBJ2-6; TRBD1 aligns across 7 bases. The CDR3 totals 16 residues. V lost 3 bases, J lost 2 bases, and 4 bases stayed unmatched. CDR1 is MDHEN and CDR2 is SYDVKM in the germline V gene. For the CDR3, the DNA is TGTGCCAGCAGTTTTAACAGGGGTCCTGGGGCCAACGTCCTGACTTTC. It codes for CASSFNRGPGANVLTF.

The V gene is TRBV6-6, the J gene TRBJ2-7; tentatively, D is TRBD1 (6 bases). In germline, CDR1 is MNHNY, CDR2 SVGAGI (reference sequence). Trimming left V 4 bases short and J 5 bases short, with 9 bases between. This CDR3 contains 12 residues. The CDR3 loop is CASSSGVDEQYF. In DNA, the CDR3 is TGTGCCAGCAGTTCAGGGGTGGACGAGCAGTACTTC.

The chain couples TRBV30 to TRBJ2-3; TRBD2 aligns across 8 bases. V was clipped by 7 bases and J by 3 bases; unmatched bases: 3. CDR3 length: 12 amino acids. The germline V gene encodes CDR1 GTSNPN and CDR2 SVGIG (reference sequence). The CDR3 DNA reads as TGTGCCTTCACGGGGGGGACAGATACGCAGTATTTT. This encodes CAFTGGTDTQYF.

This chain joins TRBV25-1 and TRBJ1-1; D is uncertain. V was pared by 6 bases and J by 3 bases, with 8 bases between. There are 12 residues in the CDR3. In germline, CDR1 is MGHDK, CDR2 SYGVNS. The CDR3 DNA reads TGTGCCAGCAGGGGCGCGTACACTGAAGCTTTCTTT. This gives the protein CASRGAYTEAFF.

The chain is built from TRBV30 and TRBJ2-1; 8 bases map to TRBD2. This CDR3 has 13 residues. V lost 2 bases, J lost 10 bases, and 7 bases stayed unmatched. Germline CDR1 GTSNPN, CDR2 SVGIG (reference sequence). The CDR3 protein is CAWSIGLAGEQFF. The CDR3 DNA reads TGTGCCTGGAGTATTGGACTAGCCGGAGAGCAGTTCTTC. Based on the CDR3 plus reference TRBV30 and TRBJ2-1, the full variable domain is SQTIHQWPATLVQPVGSPLSLECTVEGTSNPNLYWYRQAAGRGLQLLFYSVGIGQISSEVPQNLSASRPQDRQFILSSKKLLLSDSGFYLCAWSIGLAGEQFFGPGTRLTVL.

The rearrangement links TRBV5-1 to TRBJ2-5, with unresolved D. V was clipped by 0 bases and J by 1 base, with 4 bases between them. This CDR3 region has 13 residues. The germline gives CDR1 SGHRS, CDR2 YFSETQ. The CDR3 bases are TGCGCCAGCAGCTTGGGGGCCCAAGAGACCCAGTACTTC. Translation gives CASSLGAQETQYF.

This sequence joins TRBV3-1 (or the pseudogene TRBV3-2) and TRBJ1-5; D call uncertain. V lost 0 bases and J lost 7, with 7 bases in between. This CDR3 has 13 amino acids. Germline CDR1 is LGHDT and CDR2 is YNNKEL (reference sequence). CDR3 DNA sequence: TGTGCCAGCAGCCAAGATCGGGGACAGCCCCAGCATTTT. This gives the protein CASSQDRGQPQHF.

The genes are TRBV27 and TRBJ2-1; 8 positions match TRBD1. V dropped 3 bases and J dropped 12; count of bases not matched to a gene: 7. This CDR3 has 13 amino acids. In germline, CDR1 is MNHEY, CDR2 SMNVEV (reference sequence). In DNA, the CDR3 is TGTGCCAGCAGTTTGGGGACAGGCCTATCGCAGTTCTTC. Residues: CASSLGTGLSQFF.

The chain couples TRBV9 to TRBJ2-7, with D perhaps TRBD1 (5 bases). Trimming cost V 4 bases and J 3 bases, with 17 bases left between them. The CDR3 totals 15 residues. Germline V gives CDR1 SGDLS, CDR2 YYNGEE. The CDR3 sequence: CASSSRAGHLYEQYF. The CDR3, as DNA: TGTGCCAGCAGCTCCCGGGCCGGACATCTCTACGAGCAGTACTTC.

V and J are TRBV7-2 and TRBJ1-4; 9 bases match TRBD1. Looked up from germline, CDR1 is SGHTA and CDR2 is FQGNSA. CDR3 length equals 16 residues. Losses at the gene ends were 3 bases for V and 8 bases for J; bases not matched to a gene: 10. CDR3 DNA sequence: TGTGCCAGCAGCTTCGGTAGGACAGGGGCGGGGGAAAAACTGTTTTTT. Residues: CASSFGRTGAGEKLFF.

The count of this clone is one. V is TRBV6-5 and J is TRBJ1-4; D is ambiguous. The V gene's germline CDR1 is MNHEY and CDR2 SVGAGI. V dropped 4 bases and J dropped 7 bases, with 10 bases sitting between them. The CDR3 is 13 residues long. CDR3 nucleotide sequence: TGTGCCAGCAGTTGGGGAGAGAGTGAAAAACTGTTTTTT. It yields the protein CASSWGESEKLFF.

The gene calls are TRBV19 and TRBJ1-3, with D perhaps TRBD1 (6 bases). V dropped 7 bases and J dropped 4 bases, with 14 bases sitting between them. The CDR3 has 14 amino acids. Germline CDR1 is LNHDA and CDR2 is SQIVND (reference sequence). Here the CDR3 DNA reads TGTGCCAGTAAACCACAGGGCTCCGGAAACACCATATATTTT. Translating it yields CASKPQGSGNTIYF.

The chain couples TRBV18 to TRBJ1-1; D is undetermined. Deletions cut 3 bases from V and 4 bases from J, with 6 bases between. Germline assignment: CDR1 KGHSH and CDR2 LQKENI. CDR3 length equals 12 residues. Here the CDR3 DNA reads TGTGCCAGCTCACCGGAGCTCACTGAAGCTTTCTTT. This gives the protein CASSPELTEAFF.

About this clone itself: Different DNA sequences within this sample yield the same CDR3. This chain's CDR3 is CAWGTGGNQPQHF. The CDR3 nucleotides are TGTGCCTGGGGGACAGGGGGCAATCAGCCCCAGCATTTT. V and J are TRBV30 and TRBJ1-5; 10 positions agree with TRBD1. The trim removed 5 bases at V and 2 bases at J, leaving 0 bases unmatched. Germline V CDR1 and CDR2: GTSNPN, SVGIG (reference sequence). The CDR3 length is 13 residues.

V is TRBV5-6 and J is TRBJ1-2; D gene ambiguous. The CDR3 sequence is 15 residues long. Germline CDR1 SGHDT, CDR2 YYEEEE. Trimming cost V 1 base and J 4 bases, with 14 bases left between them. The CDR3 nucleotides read TGTGCCAGCAGCTTGATCCTAACCGGGTTCTATGGCTACACCTTC. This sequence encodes CASSLILTGFYGYTF. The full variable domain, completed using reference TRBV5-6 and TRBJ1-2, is DAGVTQSPTHLIKTRGQQVTLRCSPKSGHDTVSWYQQALGQGPQFIFQYYEEEERQRGNFPDRFSGHQFPNYSSELNVNALLLGDSALYLCASSLILTGFYGYTFGSGTRLTVV.

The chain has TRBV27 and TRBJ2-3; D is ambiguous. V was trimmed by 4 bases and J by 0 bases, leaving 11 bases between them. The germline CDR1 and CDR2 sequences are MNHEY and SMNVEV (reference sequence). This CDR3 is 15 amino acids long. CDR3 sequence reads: CASSSIKLSTDTQYF. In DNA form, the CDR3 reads TGTGCCAGCAGTTCCATAAAACTTAGCACAGATACGCAGTATTTT.

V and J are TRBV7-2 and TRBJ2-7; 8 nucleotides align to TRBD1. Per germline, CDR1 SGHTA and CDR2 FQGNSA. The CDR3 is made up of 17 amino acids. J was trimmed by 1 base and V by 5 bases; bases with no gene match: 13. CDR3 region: CASSPLLQGALSYEQYF. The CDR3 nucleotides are TGTGCCAGCAGCCCCTTACTTCAGGGGGCCCTATCCTACGAGCAGTACTTC.

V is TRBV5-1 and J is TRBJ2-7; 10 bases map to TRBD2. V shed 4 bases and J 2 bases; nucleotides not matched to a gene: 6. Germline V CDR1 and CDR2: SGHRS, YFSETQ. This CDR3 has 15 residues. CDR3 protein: CASSPGAGGPYEQYF. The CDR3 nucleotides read TGCGCCAGCAGCCCTGGAGCGGGAGGGCCCTACGAGCAGTACTTC. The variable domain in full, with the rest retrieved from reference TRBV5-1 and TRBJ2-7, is KAGVTQTPRYLIKTRGQQVTLSCSPISGHRSVSWYQQTPGQGLQFLFEYFSETQRNKGNFPGRFSGRQFSNSRSEMNVSTLELGDSALYLCASSPGAGGPYEQYFGPGTRLTVT.

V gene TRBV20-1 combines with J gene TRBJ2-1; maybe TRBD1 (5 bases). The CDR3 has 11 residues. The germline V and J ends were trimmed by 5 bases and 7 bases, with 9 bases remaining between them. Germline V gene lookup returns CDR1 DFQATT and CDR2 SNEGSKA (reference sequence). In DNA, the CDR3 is TGCAGTGCTGGCAGACAGAATGAGCAGTTCTTC. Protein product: CSAGRQNEQFF.

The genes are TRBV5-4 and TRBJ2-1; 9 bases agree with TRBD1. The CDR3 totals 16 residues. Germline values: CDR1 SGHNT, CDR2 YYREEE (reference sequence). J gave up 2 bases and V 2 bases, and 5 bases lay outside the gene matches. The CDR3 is CASSLGQGFPYNEQFF. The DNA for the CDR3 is TGTGCCAGCAGCTTAGGACAGGGGTTCCCCTACAATGAGCAGTTCTTC.

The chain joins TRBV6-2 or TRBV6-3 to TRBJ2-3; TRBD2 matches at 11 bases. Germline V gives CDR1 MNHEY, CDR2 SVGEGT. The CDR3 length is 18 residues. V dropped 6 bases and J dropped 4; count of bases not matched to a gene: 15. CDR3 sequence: CASSPRASGRYGADTQYF. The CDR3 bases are TGTGCCAGCAGCCCCCGGGCTAGCGGGAGGTATGGGGCAGATACGCAGTATTTT.